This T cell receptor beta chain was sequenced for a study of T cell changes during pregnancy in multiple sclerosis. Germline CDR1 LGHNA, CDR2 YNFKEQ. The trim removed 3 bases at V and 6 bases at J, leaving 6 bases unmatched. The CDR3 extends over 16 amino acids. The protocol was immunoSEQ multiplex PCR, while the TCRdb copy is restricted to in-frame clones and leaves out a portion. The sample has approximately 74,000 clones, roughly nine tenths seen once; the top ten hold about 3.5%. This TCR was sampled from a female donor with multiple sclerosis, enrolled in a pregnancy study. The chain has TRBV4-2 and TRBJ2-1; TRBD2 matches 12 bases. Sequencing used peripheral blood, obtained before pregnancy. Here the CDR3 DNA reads TGTGCCAGCAGCCACAGCCGGACTAGCGGGGCCAATGAGCAGTTCTTC. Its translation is CASSHSRTSGANEQFF.